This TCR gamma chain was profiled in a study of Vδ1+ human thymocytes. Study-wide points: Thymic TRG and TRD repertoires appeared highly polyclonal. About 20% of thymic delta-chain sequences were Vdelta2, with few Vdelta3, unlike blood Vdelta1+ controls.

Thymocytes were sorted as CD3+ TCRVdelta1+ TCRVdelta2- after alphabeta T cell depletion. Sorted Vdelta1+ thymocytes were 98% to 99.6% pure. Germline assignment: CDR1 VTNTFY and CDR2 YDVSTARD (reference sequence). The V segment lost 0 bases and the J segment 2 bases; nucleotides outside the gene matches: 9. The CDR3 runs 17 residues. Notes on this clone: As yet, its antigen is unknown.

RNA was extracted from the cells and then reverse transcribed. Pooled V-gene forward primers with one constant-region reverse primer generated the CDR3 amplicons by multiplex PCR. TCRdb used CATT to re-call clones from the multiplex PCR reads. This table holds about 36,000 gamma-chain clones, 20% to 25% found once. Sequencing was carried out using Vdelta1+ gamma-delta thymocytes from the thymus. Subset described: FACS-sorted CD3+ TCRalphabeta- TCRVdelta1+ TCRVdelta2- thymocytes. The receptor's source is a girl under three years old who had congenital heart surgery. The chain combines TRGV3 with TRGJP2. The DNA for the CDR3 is TGTGCCACCTGGGACAGGCCCCCCGCGAGTAGTGATTGGATCAAGACGTTT. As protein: CATWDRPPASSDWIKTF.